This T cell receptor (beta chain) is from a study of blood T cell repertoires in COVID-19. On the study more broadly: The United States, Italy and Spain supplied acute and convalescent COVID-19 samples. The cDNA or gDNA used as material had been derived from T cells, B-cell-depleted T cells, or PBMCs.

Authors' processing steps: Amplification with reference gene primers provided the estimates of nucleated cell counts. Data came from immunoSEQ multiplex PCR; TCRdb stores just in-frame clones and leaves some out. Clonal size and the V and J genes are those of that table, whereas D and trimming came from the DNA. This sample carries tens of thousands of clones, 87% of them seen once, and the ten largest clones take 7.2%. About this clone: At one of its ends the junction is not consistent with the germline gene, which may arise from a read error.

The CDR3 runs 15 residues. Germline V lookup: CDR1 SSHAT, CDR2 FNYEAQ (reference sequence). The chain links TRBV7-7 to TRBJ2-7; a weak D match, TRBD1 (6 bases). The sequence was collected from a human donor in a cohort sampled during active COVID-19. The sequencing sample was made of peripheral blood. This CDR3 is CASSFGGVPPYEQYF. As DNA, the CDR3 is TGTGCTAGCAGCTTTGGGGGCGTACCTCCTTACGAGCAGTACTTC.